This T cell receptor beta chain was sequenced during a study of Graves' ophthalmopathy and Graves' hyperthyroidism listed by TCRdb under 2018. Context from the whole study: Peripheral blood was collected at initial diagnosis, prior to any treatment. Once sampling was done, hyperthyroidism patients were given methimazole at a starting dose of 30 mg daily, while ophthalmopathy patients were given high-dose intravenous methylprednisolone. An independent validation cohort was composed of roughly 18 hyperthyroidism patients and 17 patients who later progressed from hyperthyroidism to ophthalmopathy. To explore V-J signatures that separate ophthalmopathy from hyperthyroidism, a discovery set of more than 95 patients was enrolled, consisting of more than 40 with ophthalmopathy and around 57 with stable hyperthyroidism. The study used signatures of the TCR beta repertoire to tell Graves' ophthalmopathy apart from Graves' hyperthyroidism and to predict which patients would progress to ophthalmopathy. In total, around 140 blood samples were TCR-sequenced: some 43 ophthalmopathy, about 75 hyperthyroidism and some 17 hyperthyroidism-to-ophthalmopathy patients. In over 5 hyperthyroidism patients, the T-cell repertoire of thyroid tissue was compared with the T-cell repertoire of blood. Broader findings and caveats from the paper: In cross-validation, the 13-signature model distinguished ophthalmopathy from stable hyperthyroidism with around 90% sensitivity and around 83% specificity, while in the test set the corresponding values were approximately 80% and 75%. In validation, the model predicted ophthalmopathy progression with more than 70% sensitivity and around 72% specificity; some 13 predicted patients were CT-confirmed with GO in a median of around 6.5 months. Sample size was not statistically predetermined, and group allocation was not concealed from the investigators. Most expanded thyroid clonotypes with a frequency above 0.001 also appeared in blood, which suggests that blood repertoires may reflect the immune response in the thyroid.

TCR beta CDR3 regions were amplified from RNA transcripts for repertoire sequencing. A first-round RT-PCR used HTBI primers with the Qiagen OneStep RT-PCR kit, followed by a second-round multiplex PCR, size selection and purification. Sequencing of the libraries was carried out on an Illumina HiSeq2000 in paired-end mode with 100 bp reads. Per the authors' processing: SOAPnuke was used to process the reads, removing any read that contained adapters or uncalled bases, had a mean Phred below 15, or lacked an exact match to the constant primer or identifier. COPE v1.2.5 was used to merge the high-quality paired reads. Each unique nucleotide sequence was defined as a clonotype, and clonotypes were aligned to IMGT TRB V, D and J references with MiTCR v1.1. Analysis was restricted to V-J combinations with a frequency above 0.0001, which covered over 98% of repertoires. For each V-J combination, a TCR clonal expansion and chaos score was defined as F50 clonal expansion divided by the chaos observed in the TCRdist matrix. Welch's t-statistics and random forest were used to reduce the features to 10 to 15 V-J combinations, which were then used as input to a naive Bayes classifier. Thyroid-blood repertoire similarity was quantified with the Morisita-Horn index. TCRdb took the public reads, trimmed them with fastp at Q25, ran MiXCR for clone calling and kept in-frame beta chains. Every distinct CDR3 protein forms one entry, paired with its most common genes and DNA. The V and J calls follow TCRdb's processing rather than the paper's. Counted in this sample were about 370,000 distinct CDR3 sequences; roughly 15% of them appeared once. The ten largest clones capture 2% to 2.5% of the sample.

The sample holds many counts of this clonotype. The target of this receptor is not known. Nothing much larger sits one base from this clone, and base qualities are not available. Hyperthyroidism was considered stable if no progression to ophthalmopathy occurred within 18 months of follow-up. Hyperthyroidism patients were newly diagnosed, were aged 18 to 65 years, and had a disease duration under 2 months. Patients were excluded if they had other autoimmune diseases, uncontrolled infections, pregnancy or lactation. Clinical symptoms, serum thyroxine, TRAb, thyroid ultrasound and orbital computed tomography formed the basis of the diagnosis. PBMCs were isolated from about 9.2 ml of fresh peripheral blood by Ficoll-Paque density gradient centrifugation. Trizol reagent was used to extract the total RNA, and its quality was then checked on an Agilent 2100 Bioanalyzer. Based on the germline V gene, the CDR1 and CDR2 sequences are MNHNS and SASEGT. From cysteine to phenylalanine, the CDR3 is 13 amino acids long. Solely the CDR3 DNA is kept, with 39 bases framed from the first base. The germline ends are 12 bases apart after V is trimmed by 4 bases and J by 6 bases.

The sequenced material came from peripheral blood. The sequence is built from TRBV6-1 and TRBJ1-1, with the D gene call left open. This TCR was sampled from an adult woman with stable Graves' hyperthyroidism. The DNA reads as follows: TGTGCCAGCAGTGTGGAGGGCTTTGCTGAAGCTTTCTTT. This sequence encodes CASSVEGFAEAFF.